The clone carrying this T cell receptor beta chain was found a few times. Its antigen is as yet unknown. These data are taken from a study of response to subunit inactivated influenza vaccine. The CDR3 runs to 16 residues. V trimming: 3 bases; J trimming: 4 bases; junction bases outside the gene matches: 3. Germline V gives CDR1 SGHTA, CDR2 FQGNSA. TCRdb ran MiXCR on the RT-PCR reads and lists one entry per CDR3 protein. The table has approximately 500,000 distinct CDR3 sequences, roughly 13% seen once. Study-level results: Authors suggested each seasonal flu vaccination may recruit only limited numbers of new T cells.

The sample here was PBMCs from blood, taken 35 to 45 days after vaccination. The V gene is TRBV7-2, the J gene TRBJ2-3, with TRBD2 matching over 14 bases. This sequence originates from a man aged 50 to 59 who received an inactivated influenza vaccine. CDR3 DNA: TGTGCCAGCAGCTTCGGGACTAGCGGGAGAGCAGATACGCAGTATTTT. Translating gives CASSFGTSGRADTQYF.